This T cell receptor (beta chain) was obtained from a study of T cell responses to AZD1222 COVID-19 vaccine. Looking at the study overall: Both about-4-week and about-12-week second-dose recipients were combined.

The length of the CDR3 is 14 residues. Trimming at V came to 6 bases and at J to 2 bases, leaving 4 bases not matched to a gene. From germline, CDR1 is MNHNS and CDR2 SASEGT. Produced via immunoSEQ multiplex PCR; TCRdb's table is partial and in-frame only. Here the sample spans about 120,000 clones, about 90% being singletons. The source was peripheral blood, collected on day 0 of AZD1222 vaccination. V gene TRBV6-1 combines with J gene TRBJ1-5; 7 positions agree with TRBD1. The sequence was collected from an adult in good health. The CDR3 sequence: CASSSGQGNQPQHF. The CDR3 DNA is TGTGCCAGCAGCTCAGGACAGGGCAATCAGCCCCAGCATTTT.